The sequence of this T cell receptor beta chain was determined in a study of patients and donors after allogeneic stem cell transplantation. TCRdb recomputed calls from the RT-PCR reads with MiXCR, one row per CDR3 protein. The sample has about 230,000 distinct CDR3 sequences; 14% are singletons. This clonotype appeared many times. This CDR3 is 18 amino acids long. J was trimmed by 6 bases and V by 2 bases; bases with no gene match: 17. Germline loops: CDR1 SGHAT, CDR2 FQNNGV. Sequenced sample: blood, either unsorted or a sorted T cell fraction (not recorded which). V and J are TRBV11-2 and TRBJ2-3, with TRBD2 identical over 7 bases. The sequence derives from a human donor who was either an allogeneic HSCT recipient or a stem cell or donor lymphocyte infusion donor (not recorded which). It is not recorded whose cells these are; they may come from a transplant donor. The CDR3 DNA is TGTGCCAGCAGCTTATTGAGGCGTTCGGCTAGCGGTTCGGATACGCAGTATTTT. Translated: CASSLLRRSASGSDTQYF.